A selection of T cell receptor beta chains follows, all from one sample in a study of blood T cell repertoires in COVID-19. TCRdb's table, derived via immunoSEQ multiplex PCR, lists solely in-frame clones and lacks some. The sample holds some 490,000 clones, 70% to 90% seen once. Sequencing was performed on peripheral blood. All receptors come from a human donor in a cohort sampled during active COVID-19. Each CDR3 is given with its conserved first and last residue. Fields, in order: D gene, V gene, J gene, clone size, CDR3 DNA, CDR3 protein. A D gene is named only where the DNA matches it firmly. Clone size is not always given. Where it is, it says once, few, many or a class for expanded clones.

D gene: TRBD1; V gene: TRBV5-4; J gene: TRBJ2-5; clone size: NA; CDR3 DNA: TGTGCCAGCAGTTACGACAGGGTCTCAGAGACCCAGTACTTC; CDR3 protein: CASSYDRVSETQYF
D gene: TRBD1; V gene: TRBV19; J gene: TRBJ1-1; clone size: NA; CDR3 DNA: TGTGCCAGTAGTATAGTTAGGGACAGGGTTCGGGACACTGAAGCTTTCTTT; CDR3 protein: CASSIVRDRVRDTEAFF
D gene: NA; V gene: TRBV6-4; J gene: TRBJ2-3; clone size: NA; CDR3 DNA: TGTGCCAGCAGCGTGGGGAATGGGGGCGGAACAGATACGCAGTATTTT; CDR3 protein: CASSVGNGGGTDTQYF
D gene: TRBD1; V gene: TRBV30; J gene: TRBJ1-2; clone size: NA; CDR3 DNA: TGTGCCTGGAGACAGGGGGCAAACTATGGCTACACCTTC; CDR3 protein: CAWRQGANYGYTF
D gene: TRBD1; V gene: TRBV19; J gene: TRBJ2-7; clone size: NA; CDR3 DNA: TGTGCCAGTTCTGGGACAGGGACTTCCTACGAGCAGTACTTC; CDR3 protein: CASSGTGTSYEQYF
D gene: NA; V gene: TRBV6-2/TRBV6-3; J gene: TRBJ1-2; clone size: NA; CDR3 DNA: TGTGCCAGCAGTTACTCGTGGGACACTGTGAATGGCTACACCTTC; CDR3 protein: CASSYSWDTVNGYTF
D gene: TRBD1; V gene: TRBV10-3; J gene: TRBJ1-2; clone size: NA; CDR3 DNA: TGTGCCATCAGTGAGTCGATAGGAAGACAGGGAGGAGGCTACACCTTC; CDR3 protein: CAISESIGRQGGGYTF
D gene: TRBD1; V gene: TRBV6-5; J gene: TRBJ1-5; clone size: NA; CDR3 DNA: TGTGCCAGCAGTCCACGGGGACAGATCAATCAGCCCCAGCATTTT; CDR3 protein: CASSPRGQINQPQHF
D gene: TRBD1; V gene: TRBV24-1; J gene: TRBJ2-2; clone size: NA; CDR3 DNA: TGTGCCAGTGGGACAGATCCTAACACCGGGGAGCTGTTTTTT; CDR3 protein: CASGTDPNTGELFF
D gene: NA; V gene: TRBV19; J gene: TRBJ2-2; clone size: NA; CDR3 DNA: TGTGCCAGTAGAGGGGGACACCGTAACACCGGGGAGCTGTTTTTT; CDR3 protein: CASRGGHRNTGELFF
D gene: TRBD2; V gene: TRBV7-2; J gene: TRBJ2-2; clone size: once; CDR3 DNA: TGTGCCACAGGCCCGACTAGCGGGAGAACACGGGAGCTGTTTTTT; CDR3 protein: CATGPTSGRTRELFF
D gene: NA; V gene: TRBV2; J gene: TRBJ2-5; clone size: many; CDR3 DNA: TGTGCCAGCAGTCCCCGGCGGGGTGGAGAGACCCAGTACTTC; CDR3 protein: CASSPRRGGETQYF
D gene: TRBD2; V gene: TRBV9; J gene: TRBJ2-1; clone size: NA; CDR3 DNA: TGTGCCAGCAGCGCTAAGCGGGAGGGCCGTAATGAGCAGTTCTTC; CDR3 protein: CASSAKREGRNEQFF
D gene: TRBD2; V gene: TRBV6-6; J gene: TRBJ2-7; clone size: NA; CDR3 DNA: TGTGCCAGCAGTAACCCTAGCGGGGGCTACGAGCAGTACTTC; CDR3 protein: CASSNPSGGYEQYF
D gene: NA; V gene: TRBV3-1/TRBV3-2; J gene: TRBJ2-7; clone size: NA; CDR3 DNA: TGTGCCAGCAGCCAAAAGATTAGCGGCGCTTTCTACGAGCAGTACTTC; CDR3 protein: CASSQKISGAFYEQYF
D gene: NA; V gene: TRBV19; J gene: TRBJ1-1; clone size: NA; CDR3 DNA: TGTGCCAGTAGTATAAGGAGGGGAGGAGGGAACACTGAAGCTTTCTTT; CDR3 protein: CASSIRRGGGNTEAFF
D gene: TRBD2; V gene: TRBV7-3; J gene: TRBJ2-1; clone size: NA; CDR3 DNA: TGTGCCAGCAGCTTAGGGCTAGCGGGACTCCATGAGCAGTTCTTC; CDR3 protein: CASSLGLAGLHEQFF
D gene: NA; V gene: TRBV28; J gene: TRBJ1-6; clone size: NA; CDR3 DNA: TGTGCCAGCAGCCCGCCGGGCCGTCAGGGGTCCCTCCACTTT; CDR3 protein: CASSPPGRQGSLHF
D gene: TRBD2; V gene: TRBV7-2; J gene: TRBJ2-2; clone size: NA; CDR3 DNA: TGTGCCAGCAGCCGGGAGGTGATCTCGAACACCGGGGAGCTGTTTTTT; CDR3 protein: CASSREVISNTGELFF
D gene: NA; V gene: TRBV29-1; J gene: TRBJ2-7; clone size: NA; CDR3 DNA: TGCAGCGTTGTTTCGAGCTCCTACGAGCAGTACTTC; CDR3 protein: CSVVSSSYEQYF